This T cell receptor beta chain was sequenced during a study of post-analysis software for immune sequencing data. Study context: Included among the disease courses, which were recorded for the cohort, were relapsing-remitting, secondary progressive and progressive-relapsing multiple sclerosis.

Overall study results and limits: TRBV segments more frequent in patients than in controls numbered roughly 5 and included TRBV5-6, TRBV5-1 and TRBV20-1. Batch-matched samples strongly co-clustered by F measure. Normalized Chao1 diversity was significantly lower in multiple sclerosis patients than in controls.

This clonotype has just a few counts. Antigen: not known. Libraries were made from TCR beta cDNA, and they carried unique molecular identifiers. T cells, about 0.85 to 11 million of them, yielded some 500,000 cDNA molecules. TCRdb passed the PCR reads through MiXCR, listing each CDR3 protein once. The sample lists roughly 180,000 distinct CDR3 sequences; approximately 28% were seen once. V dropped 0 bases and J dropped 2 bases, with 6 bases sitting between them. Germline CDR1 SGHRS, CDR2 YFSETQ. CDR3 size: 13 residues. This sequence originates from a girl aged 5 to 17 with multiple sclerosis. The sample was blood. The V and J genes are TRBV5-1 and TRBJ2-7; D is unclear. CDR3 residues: CASSLDTPYEQYF. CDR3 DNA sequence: TGCGCCAGCAGCTTGGACACCCCCTACGAGCAGTACTTC.